This TCR beta chain is from a study of response to subunit inactivated influenza vaccine. Points from the study as a whole: With each seasonal influenza vaccination, the authors suggested, few new T cells are recruited.

TCRdb recomputed calls from the RT-PCR reads with MiXCR, one row per CDR3 protein. The sample gives some 850,000 distinct CDR3 sequences, about a fifth of which show up once; roughly a tenth is in the top ten. The CDR3 contains 14 residues. Trimming took 5 bases from V and 9 from J, leaving 17 bases between them. This clonotype has a handful of counts. Its matching antigen is unknown. The receptor was derived from a man over 45 who received an inactivated influenza vaccine. Here the sequenced sample was PBMCs from blood, taken roughly 5 days after vaccination. The rearrangement uses TRBV12-3 or TRBV12-4 and TRBJ1-5, with D possibly matching TRBD1 (5 bases). The CDR3 region is CASSKSGLTRPQHF. In DNA, the CDR3 is TGTGCCAGCAGTAAGTCAGGGTTAACTCGGCCCCAGCATTTT.